The 15 T cell receptor beta chains below come from one sample, sequenced in a study of T cell responses to AZD1222 COVID-19 vaccine. Repertoires were generated with immunoSEQ multiplex PCR, while TCRdb's copy carries only in-frame clones and drops some. Among 75,000 to 90,000 clones listed, about 92% were seen once. This material consisted of peripheral blood, taken 28 days after the second AZD1222 dose. These TCRs come from an adult who received the AZD1222 COVID-19 vaccine.

The sample holds one count of this clone. The DNA of the CDR3 is TGCGCCAGCAGCCAAGATCACCGGGGAGGTAGCTCCTACGAGCAGTACTTC. This codes for CASSQDHRGGSSYEQYF. The chain employs TRBV4-3 and TRBJ2-7; perhaps TRBD2 as D (6 bases). CDR1 and CDR2 (germline): LGHNA, YSLEER. CDR3 length: 17 residues. Trimming shortened V by 0 bases and J by 0 bases, and 15 bases separated the two germline ends.

The chain joins TRBV11-2 to TRBJ2-1; maybe TRBD2 (5 bases). CDR1 and CDR2 from the germline V gene are SGHAT and FQNNGV. The CDR3 contains 15 residues. V lost 1 base to trimming and J lost 1 base, with 8 bases between them. The CDR3, as DNA: TGTGCCAGCAGCTTAGGAGCGGCATCCTACAATGAGCAGTTCTTC. This codes for CASSLGAASYNEQFF.

The chain combines TRBV24-1 with TRBJ2-2, with 9 bases that match TRBD2. CDR3 length: 17 residues. Germline CDR1 reads KGHDR; CDR2 reads SFDVKD. Trimming removed 0 bases from V and 6 bases from J; junction bases left unmatched: 7. The CDR3 DNA follows: TGTGCCACCAGTGATTTGCCACGCGGGAGGGCCCCCGGGGAGCTGTTTTTT. Protein: CATSDLPRGRAPGELFF.

The J gene is TRBJ1-1, the V gene TRBV5-4; TRBD1 might be the D (6 bases). V lost 5 bases and J lost 3, with 14 bases in between. The CDR3 has 14 residues. CDR1 SGHNT and CDR2 YYREEE come from the germline V gene (reference sequence). CDR3 loop: CASRKGGRDTEAFF. The CDR3 DNA reads TGTGCCAGCAGAAAGGGGGGGCGGGACACTGAAGCTTTCTTT.

The CDR3 DNA follows: TGTGCCAGTAGCCAACAGGAGAACACTGAAGCTTTCTTT. The encoded protein is CASSQQENTEAFF. V and J are TRBV19 and TRBJ1-1; D may be TRBD1 (5 bases). CDR3 length: 13 residues. The V gene's germline CDR1 is LNHDA and CDR2 SQIVND (reference sequence). V lost 6 bases to trimming and J lost 1 base, with 9 bases between them.

The CDR3 coding sequence is TGTGCCAGCAGCTTAGACATCACCTTGAGCTCCTATAATTCACCCCTCCACTTT. Translated: CASSLDITLSSYNSPLHF. The chain joins TRBV11-3 to TRBJ1-6; D remains ambiguous. Germline values: CDR1 SGHNT, CDR2 YENEEA. V shed 0 bases and J shed 0 bases, with 12 bases lying between them. The CDR3 runs to 18 residues.

The chain recombines TRBV24-1 with TRBJ2-1, with D unresolved. Trimming left V 1 base short and J 0 bases short, with 9 bases between. The CDR3 is 16 amino acids. The germline V gene encodes CDR1 KGHDR and CDR2 SFDVKD. The CDR3 is CATSDFLADSYNEQFF. CDR3 nucleotide sequence: TGTGCCACCAGTGATTTCCTGGCGGACTCCTACAATGAGCAGTTCTTC.

The chain is built from TRBV7-3 and TRBJ2-3; D remains ambiguous. This CDR3 comprises 13 residues. CDR1 is SGHTA, CDR2 FQGTGA, per germline. Trimming shortened V by 8 bases and J by 1 base, and 10 bases separated the two germline ends. The CDR3 loop is CASGVARTDTQYF. The DNA of the CDR3 is TGTGCCAGCGGTGTGGCCCGCACAGATACGCAGTATTTT.

The J gene is TRBJ2-1, the V gene TRBV30; 8 positions match TRBD1. Germline V gene data show CDR1 as GTSNPN and CDR2 as SVGIG (reference sequence). J lost 10 bases, V lost 8 bases, and 13 bases had no gene match. There are 13 residues in the CDR3. The DNA for the CDR3 is TGTGCCGGCACAGGGGGGACAGGACCCGAGCAGTTCTTC. Protein: CAGTGGTGPEQFF.

DNA of the CDR3: TGTGCCAGCAGTTCCCAGGGGACGGGTGGCACCGGGGAGCTGTTTTTT. This encodes CASSSQGTGGTGELFF. The gene calls are TRBV27 and TRBJ2-2; TRBD1 is a possible D gene (6 bases). Germline V CDR1 and CDR2: MNHEY, SMNVEV (reference sequence). The length of the CDR3 is 16 residues. V was pared by 4 bases and J by 4 bases, with 16 bases between.

The V call is TRBV11-3, the J call TRBJ2-7; D possibly corresponds to TRBD2 (5 bases). V was cut by 5 bases and J by 6 bases, with 17 bases left in between. The CDR3 runs to 14 residues. Germline CDR1 and CDR2: SGHNT and YENEEA. The CDR3, as DNA: TGTGCCAGCAGCCGGGTCGGGGTAACCGGCGAGCAGTACTTC. This encodes CASSRVGVTGEQYF.

V usage is TRBV7-8 and J usage is TRBJ2-4; no clear D. CDR3 length: 15 residues. V shed 5 bases and J shed 2 bases, with 13 bases lying between them. Germline loops: CDR1 SGHVS, CDR2 FQNEAQ. The CDR3 DNA reads as TGTGCCAGCAGCCCGGATGGACGGACCAAAAACATTCAGTACTTC. Residues: CASSPDGRTKNIQYF.

This chain uses TRBV28 with TRBJ2-7; D gene ambiguous. This CDR3 region has 10 residues. The germline V gene has CDR1 MDHEN and CDR2 SYDVKM. Between the trimmed V and J ends, which lost 8 bases and 4 bases, there was a span of 6 bases. In DNA, the CDR3 is TGTGCCAGCGGTAGATACGAGCAGTACTTC. It encodes CASGRYEQYF.

This rearrangement joins TRBV19 to TRBJ2-7; TRBD1 might be the D (5 bases). Germline V lookup: CDR1 LNHDA, CDR2 SQIVND (reference sequence). The CDR3 length is 13 residues. V shed 8 bases and J shed 5 bases, with 16 bases lying between them. The CDR3 is CASGPARAHEQYF. DNA of the CDR3: TGTGCCAGTGGCCCCGCCAGGGCCCACGAGCAGTACTTC.

The chain carries TRBV7-2 and TRBJ2-1; the D gene is possibly TRBD1 (5 bases). The length of the CDR3 is 13 residues. The ends were cut back, 1 base at V and 10 bases at J, with 11 bases in the middle. The germline V gene has CDR1 SGHTA and CDR2 FQGNSA. The CDR3 loop is CASSLGQGWEQFF. For the CDR3, the DNA is TGTGCCAGCAGCTTAGGTCAGGGATGGGAGCAGTTCTTC. The complete variable domain, with remaining parts taken from reference TRBV7-2 and TRBJ2-1, reads GAGVSQSPSNKVTEKGKDVELRCDPISGHTALYWYRQSLGQGLEFLIYFQGNSAPDKSGLPSDRFSAERTGGSVSTLTIQRTQQEDSAVYLCASSLGQGWEQFFGPGTRLTVL.